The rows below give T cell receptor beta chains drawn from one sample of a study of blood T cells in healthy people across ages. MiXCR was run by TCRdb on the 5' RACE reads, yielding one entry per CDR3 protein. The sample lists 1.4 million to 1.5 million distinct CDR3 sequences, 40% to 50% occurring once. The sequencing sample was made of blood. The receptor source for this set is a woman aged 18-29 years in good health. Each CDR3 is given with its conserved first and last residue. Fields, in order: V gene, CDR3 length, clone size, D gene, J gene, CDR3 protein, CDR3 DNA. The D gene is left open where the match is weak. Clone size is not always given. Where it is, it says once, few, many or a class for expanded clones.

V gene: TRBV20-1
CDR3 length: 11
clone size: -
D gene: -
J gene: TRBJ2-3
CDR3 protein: CSAVPTDTQYF
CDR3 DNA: TGCAGTGCTGTCCCAACAGATACGCAGTATTTT

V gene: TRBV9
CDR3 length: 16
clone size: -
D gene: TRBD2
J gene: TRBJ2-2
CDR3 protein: CASSAVGSGRAGELFF
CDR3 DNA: TGTGCCAGCAGCGCCGTAGGTAGCGGGAGGGCAGGGGAGCTGTTTTTT

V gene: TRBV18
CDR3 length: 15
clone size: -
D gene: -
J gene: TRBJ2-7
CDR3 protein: CASSPRKDRSYEQYF
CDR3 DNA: TGTGCCAGCTCACCACGAAAAGACCGCTCCTACGAGCAGTACTTC

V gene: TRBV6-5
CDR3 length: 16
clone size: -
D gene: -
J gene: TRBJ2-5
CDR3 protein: CASSYWGREDQETQYF
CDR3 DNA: TGTGCCAGCAGTTACTGGGGCCGGGAAGACCAAGAGACCCAGTACTTC

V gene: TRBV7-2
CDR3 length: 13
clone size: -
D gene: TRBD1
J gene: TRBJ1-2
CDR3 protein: CASSWTGSYGYTF
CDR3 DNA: TGTGCCAGCAGCTGGACAGGGTCCTATGGCTACACCTTC

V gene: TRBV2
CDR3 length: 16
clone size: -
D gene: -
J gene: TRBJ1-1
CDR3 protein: CASSESRASPNAEAFF
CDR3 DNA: TGTGCCAGCAGTGAGAGCAGGGCTTCACCGAACGCTGAAGCTTTCTTT

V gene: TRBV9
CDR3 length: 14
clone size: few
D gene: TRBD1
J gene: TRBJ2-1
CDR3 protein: CASTGGKSYNEQFF
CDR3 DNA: TGTGCTTCTACAGGGGGGAAGTCCTACAATGAGCAGTTCTTC

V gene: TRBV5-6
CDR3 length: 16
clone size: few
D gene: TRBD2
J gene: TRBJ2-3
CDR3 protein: CASSWGTTYDTDTQYF
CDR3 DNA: TGTGCCAGCAGCTGGGGGACTACCTACGACACAGATACGCAGTATTTT

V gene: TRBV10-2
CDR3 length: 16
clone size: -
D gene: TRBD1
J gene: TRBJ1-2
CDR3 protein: CASSVDRAGANYGYTF
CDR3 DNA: TGCGCCAGCAGTGTTGACAGGGCCGGGGCTAACTATGGCTACACCTTC

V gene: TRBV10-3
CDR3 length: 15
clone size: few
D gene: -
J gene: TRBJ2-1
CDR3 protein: CAISPEGENYNEQFF
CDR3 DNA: TGTGCCATCAGCCCGGAAGGGGAGAACTACAATGAGCAGTTCTTC

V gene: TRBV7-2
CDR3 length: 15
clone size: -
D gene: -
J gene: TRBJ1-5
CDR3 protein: CASSLGHGGNQPQHF
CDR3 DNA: TGTGCCAGCAGCTTAGGGCACGGGGGGAATCAGCCCCAGCATTTT

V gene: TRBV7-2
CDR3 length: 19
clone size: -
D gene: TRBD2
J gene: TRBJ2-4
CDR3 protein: CASRLGHGLAEVTKNIQYF
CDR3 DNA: TGTGCCAGCAGACTAGGGCACGGGCTAGCGGAGGTAACCAAAAACATTCAGTACTTC

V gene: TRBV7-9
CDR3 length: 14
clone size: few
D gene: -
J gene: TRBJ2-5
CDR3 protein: CASSLSTNSETQYF
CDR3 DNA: TGTGCCAGCAGCTTATCTACCAATTCAGAGACCCAGTACTTC

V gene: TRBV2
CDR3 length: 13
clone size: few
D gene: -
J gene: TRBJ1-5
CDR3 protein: CASSASFNQPQHF
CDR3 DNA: TGTGCCAGCAGTGCCTCTTTCAATCAGCCCCAGCATTTT

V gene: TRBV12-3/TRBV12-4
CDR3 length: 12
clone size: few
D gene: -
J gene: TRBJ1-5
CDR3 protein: CASGDWDQPQHF
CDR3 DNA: TGTGCCAGCGGGGATTGGGATCAGCCCCAGCATTTT

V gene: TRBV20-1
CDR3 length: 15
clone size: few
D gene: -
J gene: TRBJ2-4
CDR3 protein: CSAQVEVLAKNIQYF
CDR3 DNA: TGCAGTGCCCAGGTTGAAGTCCTAGCCAAAAACATTCAGTACTTC

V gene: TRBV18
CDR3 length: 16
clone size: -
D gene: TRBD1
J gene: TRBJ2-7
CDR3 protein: CASSPRKGATYNEQYF
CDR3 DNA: TGTGCCAGCTCACCAAGGAAGGGGGCGACCTACAATGAGCAGTACTTC

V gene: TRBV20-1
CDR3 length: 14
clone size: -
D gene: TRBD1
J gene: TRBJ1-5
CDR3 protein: CSARQGWGNQPQHF
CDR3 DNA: TGCAGTGCCAGACAGGGATGGGGCAATCAGCCCCAGCATTTT

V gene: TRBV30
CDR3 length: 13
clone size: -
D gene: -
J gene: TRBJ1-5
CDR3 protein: CAWSPAGNQPQHF
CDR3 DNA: TGTGCCTGGAGTCCGGCAGGAAATCAGCCCCAGCATTTT

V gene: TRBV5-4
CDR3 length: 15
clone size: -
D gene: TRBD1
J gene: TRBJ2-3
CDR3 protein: CASSSRQGATDTQYF
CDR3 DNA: TGTGCCAGCAGCTCGAGACAGGGGGCCACAGATACGCAGTATTTT

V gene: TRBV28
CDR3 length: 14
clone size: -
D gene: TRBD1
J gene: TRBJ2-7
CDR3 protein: CASFRGRLNNEQYF
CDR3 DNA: TGTGCCAGCTTCAGGGGGCGTTTAAACAATGAGCAGTACTTC

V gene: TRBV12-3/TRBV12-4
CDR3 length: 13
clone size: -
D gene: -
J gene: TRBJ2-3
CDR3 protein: CASTLVAVDTQYF
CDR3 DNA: TGTGCCAGCACCCTGGTAGCTGTAGATACGCAGTATTTT

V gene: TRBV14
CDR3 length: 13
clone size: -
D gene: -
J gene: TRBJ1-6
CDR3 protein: CASSLGRLESLHF
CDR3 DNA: TGTGCCAGCAGCTTAGGACGCCTGGAATCCCTCCACTTT

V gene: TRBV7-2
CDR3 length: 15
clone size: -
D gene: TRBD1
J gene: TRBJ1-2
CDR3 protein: CASSPQGGANYGYTF
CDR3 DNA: TGTGCCAGCAGCCCTCAGGGGGGGGCAAACTATGGCTACACCTTC

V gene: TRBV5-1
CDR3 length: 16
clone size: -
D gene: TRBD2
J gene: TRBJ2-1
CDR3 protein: CASSLVEGLAGVEQFF
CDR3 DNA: TGCGCCAGCAGCTTGGTCGAGGGACTAGCGGGAGTTGAGCAGTTCTTC

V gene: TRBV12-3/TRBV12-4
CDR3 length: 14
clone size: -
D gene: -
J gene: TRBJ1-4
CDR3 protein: CASSLMPGDEKLFF
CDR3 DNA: TGTGCCAGCAGTTTAATGCCGGGGGATGAAAAACTGTTTTTT

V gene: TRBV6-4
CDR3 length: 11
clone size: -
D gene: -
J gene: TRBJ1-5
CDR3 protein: CASRGIQPQHF
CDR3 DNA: TGTGCCAGCAGAGGAATTCAGCCCCAGCATTTT

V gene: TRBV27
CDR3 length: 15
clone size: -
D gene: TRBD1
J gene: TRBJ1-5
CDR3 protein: CASSFGDRRFSAQHF
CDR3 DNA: TGTGCCAGCAGTTTTGGGGACAGGCGGTTTTCGGCCCAGCATTTT

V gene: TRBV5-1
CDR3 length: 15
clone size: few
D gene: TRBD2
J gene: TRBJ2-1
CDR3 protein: CASSLTPLAGNEQFF
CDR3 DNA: TGCGCCAGCAGCTTGACTCCCCTAGCGGGCAATGAGCAGTTCTTC

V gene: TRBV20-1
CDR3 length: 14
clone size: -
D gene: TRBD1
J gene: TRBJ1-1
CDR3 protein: CSASTGGGNTEAFF
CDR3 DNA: TGCAGTGCGAGTACAGGGGGGGGGAACACTGAAGCTTTCTTT

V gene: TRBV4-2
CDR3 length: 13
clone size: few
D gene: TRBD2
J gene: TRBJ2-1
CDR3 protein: CASRVAGENEQFF
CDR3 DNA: TGTGCCAGCAGAGTAGCGGGGGAGAATGAGCAGTTCTTC

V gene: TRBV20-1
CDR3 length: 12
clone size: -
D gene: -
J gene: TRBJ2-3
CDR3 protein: CSASRGVDTQYF
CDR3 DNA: TGCAGTGCTAGCCGGGGCGTAGATACGCAGTATTTT

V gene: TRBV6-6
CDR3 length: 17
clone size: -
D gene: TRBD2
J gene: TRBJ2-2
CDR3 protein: CASSYPGTSGRAGELFF
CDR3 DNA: TGTGCCAGCAGTTACCCAGGGACTAGCGGGAGGGCCGGGGAGCTGTTTTTT

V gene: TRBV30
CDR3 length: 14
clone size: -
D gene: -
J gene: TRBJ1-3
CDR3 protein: CAWVLGLSGNTIYF
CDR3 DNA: TGTGCCTGGGTCCTCGGACTCTCTGGAAACACCATATATTTT

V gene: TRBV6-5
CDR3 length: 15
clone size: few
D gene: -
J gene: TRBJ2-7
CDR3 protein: CASSYSRHRSYEQYF
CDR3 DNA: TGTGCCAGCAGTTACTCGAGGCACAGGTCCTACGAGCAGTACTTC

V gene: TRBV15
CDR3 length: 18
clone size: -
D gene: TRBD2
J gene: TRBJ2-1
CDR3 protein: CATSVSWELAGGLHEQFF
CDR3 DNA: TGTGCCACCAGCGTTTCATGGGAACTAGCGGGAGGGCTCCATGAGCAGTTCTTC

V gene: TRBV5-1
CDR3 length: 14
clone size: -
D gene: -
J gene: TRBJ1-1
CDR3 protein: CASSLGPNDPMAFF
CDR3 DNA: TGCGCCAGCAGCTTGGGGCCCAATGATCCTATGGCTTTCTTT

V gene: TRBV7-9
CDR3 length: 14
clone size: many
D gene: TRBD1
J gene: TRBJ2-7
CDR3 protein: CASSPTGGSYEQYF
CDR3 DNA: TGTGCCAGCAGCCCCACAGGGGGTTCCTACGAGCAGTACTTC

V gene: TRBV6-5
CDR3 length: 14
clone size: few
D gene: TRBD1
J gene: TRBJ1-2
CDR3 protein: CASTLGQGDYGYTF
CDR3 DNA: TGTGCCAGCACCCTAGGACAGGGTGACTATGGCTACACCTTC

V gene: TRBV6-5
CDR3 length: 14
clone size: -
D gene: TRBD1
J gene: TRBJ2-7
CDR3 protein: CASRFRGGGYEQYF
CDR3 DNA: TGTGCCAGCAGGTTTCGAGGGGGCGGTTACGAGCAGTACTTC

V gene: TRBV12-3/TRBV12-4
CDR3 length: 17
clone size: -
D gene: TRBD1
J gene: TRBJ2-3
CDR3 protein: CASSPLGTGASTDTQYF
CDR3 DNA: TGTGCCAGCAGTCCTTTGGGGACAGGGGCTAGCACAGATACGCAGTATTTT

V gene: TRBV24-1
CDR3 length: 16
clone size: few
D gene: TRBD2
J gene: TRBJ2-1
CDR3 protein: CATSQAGGSPYNEQFF
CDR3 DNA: TGTGCCACCAGTCAGGCGGGCGGGAGCCCCTACAATGAGCAGTTCTTC

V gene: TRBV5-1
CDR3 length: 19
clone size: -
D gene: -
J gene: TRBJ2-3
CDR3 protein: CASSLGASSEGVRTDTQYF
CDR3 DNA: TGCGCCAGCAGCTTGGGTGCTAGCTCCGAGGGGGTCCGCACAGATACGCAGTATTTT

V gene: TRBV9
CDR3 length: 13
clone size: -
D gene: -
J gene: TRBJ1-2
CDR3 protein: CASSYDSVNGYTF
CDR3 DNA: TGTGCCAGCAGCTACGACAGTGTAAACGGCTACACCTTC

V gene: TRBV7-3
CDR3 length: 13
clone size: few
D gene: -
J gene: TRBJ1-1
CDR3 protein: CASIWGRDTEAFF
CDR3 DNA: TGTGCCAGCATTTGGGGCCGGGACACTGAAGCTTTCTTT

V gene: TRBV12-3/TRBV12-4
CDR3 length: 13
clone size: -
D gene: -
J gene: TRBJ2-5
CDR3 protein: CASTAQGWETQYF
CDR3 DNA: TGTGCCAGCACAGCGCAGGGATGGGAGACCCAGTACTTC

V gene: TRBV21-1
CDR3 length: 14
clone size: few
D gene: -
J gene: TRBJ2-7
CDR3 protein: CASLSPGQTYEQYF
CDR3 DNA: TGTGCCAGCCTATCCCCGGGTCAGACCTACGAGCAGTACTTC

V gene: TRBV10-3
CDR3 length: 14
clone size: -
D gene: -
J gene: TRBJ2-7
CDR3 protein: CAISEGEKSYEQYF
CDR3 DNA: TGTGCCATCAGTGAGGGGGAGAAAAGCTACGAGCAGTACTTC

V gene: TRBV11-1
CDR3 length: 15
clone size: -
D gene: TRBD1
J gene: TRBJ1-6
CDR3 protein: CASSLTGGPDSPLHF
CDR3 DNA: TGTGCCAGCAGCTTGACAGGGGGCCCGGATTCACCCCTCCACTTT

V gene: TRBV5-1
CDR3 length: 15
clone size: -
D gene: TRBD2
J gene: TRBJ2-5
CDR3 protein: CASSSSSGGEETQYF
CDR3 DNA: TGCGCCAGCAGCTCCAGTAGCGGGGGGGAAGAGACCCAGTACTTC

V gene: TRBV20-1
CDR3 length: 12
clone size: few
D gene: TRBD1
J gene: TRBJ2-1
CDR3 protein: CSASDRAAEQFF
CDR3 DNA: TGCAGTGCTAGTGACAGGGCGGCTGAGCAGTTCTTC

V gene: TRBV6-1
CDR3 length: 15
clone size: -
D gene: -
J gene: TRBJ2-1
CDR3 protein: CASIQYRSSYNEQFF
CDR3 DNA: TGTGCCAGCATTCAGTACAGGAGCTCCTACAATGAGCAGTTCTTC

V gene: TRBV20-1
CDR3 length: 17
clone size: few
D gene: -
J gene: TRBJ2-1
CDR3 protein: CSARDWSTGYVLDEQFF
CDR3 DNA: TGCAGTGCTAGAGATTGGTCTACGGGATATGTATTGGATGAGCAGTTCTTC

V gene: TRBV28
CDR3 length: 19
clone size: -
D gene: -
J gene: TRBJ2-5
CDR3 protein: CASRPKDLAWGGGRRTQYF
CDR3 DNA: TGTGCCAGCAGGCCTAAAGACCTAGCGTGGGGAGGGGGACGAAGGACCCAGTACTTC

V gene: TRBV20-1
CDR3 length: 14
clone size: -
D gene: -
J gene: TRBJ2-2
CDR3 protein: CSASRLLNTGELFF
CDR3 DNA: TGCAGTGCTAGTCGGTTACTGAACACCGGGGAGCTGTTTTTT